Listed below are T cell receptor beta chains from one sample, sequenced in a study of blood T cell repertoires in COVID-19. Data came from immunoSEQ multiplex PCR; TCRdb stores just in-frame clones and leaves some out. Here the sample spans approximately 180,000 clones, approximately 83% being singletons. The specimen was peripheral blood. Receptors originate from a human donor with active or convalescent COVID-19. The donor label of this sample is uncertain. CDR3s include the opening cysteine and the closing phenylalanine or tryptophan. The order of the fields is CDR3 DNA, CDR3 protein, J gene, clone size, D gene, V gene. D genes are given only for firm matches. Rows may omit the clone size; those that give it use once, few, many or a size class.

CDR3 DNA: TGTGCCAGTAGTGCCCGGGACAGGGTTAACACCGGGGAGCTGTTTTTT; CDR3 protein: CASSARDRVNTGELFF; J gene: TRBJ2-2; clone size: NA; D gene: TRBD1; V gene: TRBV19
CDR3 DNA: TGTGCCAGCAGTTCAAAGGGGGCGGACGCCTACGAGCAGTACTTC; CDR3 protein: CASSSKGADAYEQYF; J gene: TRBJ2-7; clone size: NA; D gene: TRBD1; V gene: TRBV6-5
CDR3 DNA: TGTGCCAGCAGCTTAGAGGGACATGGAAGCTACGAGCAGTACTTC; CDR3 protein: CASSLEGHGSYEQYF; J gene: TRBJ2-7; clone size: NA; D gene: NA; V gene: TRBV7-2
CDR3 DNA: TGTGCCTGGTCGACAGGGGGCTTTACTTATGGCTACACCTTC; CDR3 protein: CAWSTGGFTYGYTF; J gene: TRBJ1-2; clone size: NA; D gene: TRBD1; V gene: TRBV30
CDR3 DNA: TGCGCCAGCAGCTTGAGACAGGGGTCCAATAGTGAGCAGTACTTC; CDR3 protein: CASSLRQGSNSEQYF; J gene: TRBJ2-7; clone size: NA; D gene: TRBD1; V gene: TRBV5-1
CDR3 DNA: TGTGCCAGCAGTTCTCTACTAGCGGGGGGATACCAGTACTTC; CDR3 protein: CASSSLLAGGYQYF; J gene: TRBJ2-5; clone size: NA; D gene: TRBD2; V gene: TRBV27
CDR3 DNA: TGTGCCAGCAGCTTCCTATTAGCGGGAATAGGTAAAGGCAATGAGCAGTTCTTC; CDR3 protein: CASSFLLAGIGKGNEQFF; J gene: TRBJ2-1; clone size: NA; D gene: TRBD2; V gene: TRBV5-6
CDR3 DNA: TGTGCCAGCAGAAGGGAGAGCGCCTACGAGCAGTACTTC; CDR3 protein: CASRRESAYEQYF; J gene: TRBJ2-7; clone size: NA; D gene: NA; V gene: TRBV27
CDR3 DNA: TGTGCCAGCAGCCAATGGACTAGCGGGATTTATGAGACCCAGTACTTC; CDR3 protein: CASSQWTSGIYETQYF; J gene: TRBJ2-5; clone size: NA; D gene: TRBD2; V gene: TRBV3-1/TRBV3-2
CDR3 DNA: TGTGCCAGCAGCTCGGGACAGGGCTATAGCACAGATACGCAGTATTTT; CDR3 protein: CASSSGQGYSTDTQYF; J gene: TRBJ2-3; clone size: NA; D gene: TRBD1; V gene: TRBV11-2
CDR3 DNA: TGTGCCAGCAGTTATGGCTCCGTTGAGCAGTACTTC; CDR3 protein: CASSYGSVEQYF; J gene: TRBJ2-7; clone size: NA; D gene: NA; V gene: TRBV12-3/TRBV12-4
CDR3 DNA: TGCGCCAGCAGCTTGCAGGGGGCGCGGACAGATACGCAGTATTTT; CDR3 protein: CASSLQGARTDTQYF; J gene: TRBJ2-3; clone size: NA; D gene: TRBD1; V gene: TRBV5-1
CDR3 DNA: TGTGCCAGCAGCTTTTCAGGGGGCGAACCCCGCCAAACCTTC; CDR3 protein: CASSFSGGEPRQTF; J gene: TRBJ1-2; clone size: NA; D gene: TRBD1; V gene: TRBV7-9
CDR3 DNA: TGTGCCAGCAGCGCCCAGGGGGGCAGCTCCTATGGCTACACCTTC; CDR3 protein: CASSAQGGSSYGYTF; J gene: TRBJ1-2; clone size: NA; D gene: TRBD1; V gene: TRBV9
CDR3 DNA: TGCGCCAGCAGGGATGGACAGGGGGCTTACGAGCAGTACTTC; CDR3 protein: CASRDGQGAYEQYF; J gene: TRBJ2-7; clone size: NA; D gene: TRBD1; V gene: TRBV5-1
CDR3 DNA: TGTGCCAGCTCAGACGGGAATACGCAGTATTTT; CDR3 protein: CASSDGNTQYF; J gene: TRBJ2-3; clone size: many; D gene: NA; V gene: TRBV7-3
CDR3 DNA: TGTGCCAGCAGCTTAATAGCGGGGGCCAACGCATACGAGCAGTACTTC; CDR3 protein: CASSLIAGANAYEQYF; J gene: TRBJ2-7; clone size: NA; D gene: TRBD2; V gene: TRBV7-2
CDR3 DNA: TGTGCCAGCAGCGTAGTTCAGGGGGCGGGAGGCTACACCTTC; CDR3 protein: CASSVVQGAGGYTF; J gene: TRBJ1-2; clone size: NA; D gene: TRBD1; V gene: TRBV9
CDR3 DNA: TGCGCCAGCACTTCTTGGAGACAGGGAACCTACGAGCAGTACTTC; CDR3 protein: CASTSWRQGTYEQYF; J gene: TRBJ2-7; clone size: NA; D gene: TRBD1; V gene: TRBV5-1
CDR3 DNA: TGTGCCAGCAGGCCGGGACAGATCTACAATGAGCAGTTCTTC; CDR3 protein: CASRPGQIYNEQFF; J gene: TRBJ2-1; clone size: NA; D gene: TRBD1; V gene: TRBV11-2
CDR3 DNA: TGTGCCAGCAGCCTAAACTCTGGAAACACCATATATTTT; CDR3 protein: CASSLNSGNTIYF; J gene: TRBJ1-3; clone size: NA; D gene: NA; V gene: TRBV11-3
CDR3 DNA: TGCGCCAGCAGCCCCCCTGAGAGGAATACCGGGGAGCTGTTTTTT; CDR3 protein: CASSPPERNTGELFF; J gene: TRBJ2-2; clone size: NA; D gene: NA; V gene: TRBV4-1
CDR3 DNA: TGTGCCAGCAGACAAGACAGGGGACAAGATACGCAGTATTTT; CDR3 protein: CASRQDRGQDTQYF; J gene: TRBJ2-3; clone size: NA; D gene: TRBD1; V gene: TRBV5-4
CDR3 DNA: TGTGCCACCAGCAGAGCCGGGCAGGGGAGCTACGAGCAGTACTTC; CDR3 protein: CATSRAGQGSYEQYF; J gene: TRBJ2-7; clone size: NA; D gene: NA; V gene: TRBV15
CDR3 DNA: TGTGCCAGCAGTTTAGCAGGGCATGGCTACACCTTC; CDR3 protein: CASSLAGHGYTF; J gene: TRBJ1-2; clone size: once; D gene: NA; V gene: TRBV27
CDR3 DNA: TGCGCCAGCAGCTTGGATTCGGACAATGAGCAGTTCTTC; CDR3 protein: CASSLDSDNEQFF; J gene: TRBJ2-1; clone size: few; D gene: NA; V gene: TRBV5-1